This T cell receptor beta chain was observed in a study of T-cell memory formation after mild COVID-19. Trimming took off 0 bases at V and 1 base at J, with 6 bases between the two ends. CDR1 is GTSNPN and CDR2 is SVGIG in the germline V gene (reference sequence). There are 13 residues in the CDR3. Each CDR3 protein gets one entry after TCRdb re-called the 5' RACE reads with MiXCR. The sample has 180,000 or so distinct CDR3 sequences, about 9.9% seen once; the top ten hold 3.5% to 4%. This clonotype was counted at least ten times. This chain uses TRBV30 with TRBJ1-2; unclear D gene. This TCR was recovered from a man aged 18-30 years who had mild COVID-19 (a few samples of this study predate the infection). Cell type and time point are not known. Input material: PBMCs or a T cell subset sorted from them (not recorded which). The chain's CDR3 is CAWSVGLNYGYTF. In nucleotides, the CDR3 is TGTGCCTGGAGTGTAGGGCTTAACTATGGCTACACCTTC.